This T cell receptor (beta chain) comes out of a study of T cell responses to AZD1222 COVID-19 vaccine. General observations from the study: Across spike, vaccine-associated CD4 TCRs were found, dominant at 160-218 and 743-854. Elevations in Spike-specific TCR breadth and depth followed administration of two AZD1222 doses. Sampling that yielded the repertoires occurred only after the peak T cell response.

After removal of 3 bases from V and 7 bases from J, the junction contained 12 bases not matched to a gene. The CDR3 runs 16 residues. CDR1 and CDR2 (germline): MDHEN, SYDVKM. Some clones are missing from TCRdb's copy, which holds only in-frame ones; the method was immunoSEQ multiplex PCR. The sample lists about 180,000 clones, 88% occurring once. Remarks on this clone: The antigen is unknown.

The chain is built from TRBV28 and TRBJ1-5; 7 bases fit TRBD1. The starting material was peripheral blood, obtained 28 days after the second AZD1222 dose. The sequence was obtained from an adult who received the AZD1222 COVID-19 vaccine. The CDR3 DNA reads TGTGCCAGCAGTTTTGATAAGGTAGGGGGCGTCCAGCCCCAGCATTTT. This codes for CASSFDKVGGVQPQHF.